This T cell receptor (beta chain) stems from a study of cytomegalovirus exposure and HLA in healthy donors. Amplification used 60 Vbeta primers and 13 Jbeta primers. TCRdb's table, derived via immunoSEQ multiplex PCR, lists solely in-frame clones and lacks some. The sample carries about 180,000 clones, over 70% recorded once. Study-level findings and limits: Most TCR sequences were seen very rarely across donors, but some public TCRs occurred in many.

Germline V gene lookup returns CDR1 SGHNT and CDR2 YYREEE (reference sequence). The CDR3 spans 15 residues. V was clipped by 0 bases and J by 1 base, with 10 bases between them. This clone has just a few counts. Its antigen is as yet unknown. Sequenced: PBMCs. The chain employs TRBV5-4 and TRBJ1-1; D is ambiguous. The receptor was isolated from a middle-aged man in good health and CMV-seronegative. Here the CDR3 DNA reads TGTGCCAGCAGCTTGGATGCGGCAGCGAACACTGAAGCTTTCTTT. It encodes CASSLDAAANTEAFF.